Presented here are 28 T cell receptor beta chains from one specimen sequenced in a study of control samples from healthy donors and cancer patients. The assay was immunoSEQ multiplex PCR, and TCRdb's table has in-frame clones only and misses some. The top ten hold less than 8.5% of the sample, which has around 140,000 clones, 75% to 95% seen once. Sample: blood. The receptor set was obtained from a man younger than 35 in good health.

The chain uses TRBV7-9 and TRBJ1-3; no firm D call. This CDR3 is 15 amino acids long. Trimming removed 2 bases at V and 0 bases at J, with 8 bases between. The germline gives CDR1 SEHNR, CDR2 FQNEAQ (reference sequence). Here the CDR3 DNA reads TGTGCCAGCAGCTTACTAACTATCTCTGGAAACACCATATATTTT. This translates into CASSLLTISGNTIYF.

The chain employs TRBV4-1 and TRBJ1-3, with 7 bases matching TRBD1. Germline CDR1 MGHRA, CDR2 YSYEKL. The CDR3 loop spans 16 amino acids. Losses at the gene ends were 0 bases for V and 5 bases for J; bases not matched to a gene: 7. DNA for the CDR3: TGCGCCAGCAGCCAAGAAGGCCCGACAGGGAGAAACACCATATATTTT. It specifies CASSQEGPTGRNTIYF.

This clone was observed a few times. The V gene is TRBV5-1, the J gene TRBJ1-4, with no clear D. CDR3 size: 14 residues. Germline CDR1 reads SGHRS; CDR2 reads YFSETQ. The germline V and J ends were trimmed by 0 bases and 0 bases, with 3 bases remaining between them. CDR3: CASSLESTNEKLFF. CDR3 DNA sequence: TGCGCCAGCAGCTTGGAATCAACTAATGAAAAACTGTTTTTT.

This clone is a singleton in its sample. This sequence joins TRBV18 and TRBJ2-1; the D is unclear. Germline CDR1 is KGHSH and CDR2 is LQKENI. V was cut by 0 bases and J by 4 bases, with 10 bases left in between. The CDR3 runs to 15 residues. The CDR3 DNA reads TGTGCCAGCTCACCACCGGAGAAAGCATACAATGAGCAGTTCTTC. It yields the protein CASSPPEKAYNEQFF.

The DNA for the CDR3 is TGTGCCAGCAGCTTATTGGGGGAAAGCAATCAGCCCCAGCATTTT. This translates into CASSLLGESNQPQHF. The chain carries TRBV7-9 and TRBJ1-5, with TRBD1 as a possible D gene (5 bases). The germline V and J ends were trimmed by 2 bases and 1 base, with 9 bases remaining between them. There are 15 residues in the CDR3. CDR1 and CDR2 from the germline V gene are SEHNR and FQNEAQ (reference sequence). The complete variable domain, with remaining parts taken from reference TRBV7-9 and TRBJ1-5, reads DTGVSQNPRHKITKRGQNVTFRCDPISEHNRLYWYRQTLGQGPEFLTYFQNEAQLEKSRLLSDRFSAERPKGSFSTLEIQRTEQGDSAMYLCASSLLGESNQPQHFGDGTRLSIL.

The rearrangement links TRBV7-3 to TRBJ2-5; perhaps TRBD2 as D (5 bases). Trimming cost V 0 bases and J 4 bases, with 12 bases left between them. The CDR3 has 15 amino acids. Germline loops: CDR1 SGHTA, CDR2 FQGTGA. The CDR3 region is CASSLTGYGRETQYF. DNA of the CDR3: TGTGCCAGCAGCTTAACGGGATATGGGAGAGAGACCCAGTACTTC.

This clone was counted once. V gene TRBV12-3 or TRBV12-4 combines with J gene TRBJ1-1, with unresolved D. V lost 2 bases to trimming and J lost 7 bases, with 8 bases between them. There are 12 residues in the CDR3. This CDR3 is CASSLRVGEAFF. CDR3 DNA sequence: TGTGCCAGCAGTTTAAGGGTGGGTGAAGCTTTCTTT.

This clone was found once. The chain is built from TRBV18 and TRBJ2-1; D gene unclear. V shed 0 bases and J shed 3 bases, with 9 bases lying between them. The V gene's germline CDR1 is KGHSH and CDR2 LQKENI. The CDR3 runs to 15 residues. CDR3: CASSPPVGNYNEQFF. As DNA, the CDR3 is TGTGCCAGCTCACCACCGGTGGGGAACTACAATGAGCAGTTCTTC.

DNA of the CDR3: TGTGCCAGCAGCGTAGCTACTGGGGCCGGTCAGCCCCAGCATTTT. Translated: CASSVATGAGQPQHF. The genes are TRBV9 and TRBJ1-5, with D possibly matching TRBD1 (5 bases). Germline V CDR1 and CDR2: SGDLS, YYNGEE. V dropped 0 bases and J dropped 6 bases, with 13 bases sitting between them. This CDR3 is 15 amino acids long.

This sequence joins TRBV7-6 and TRBJ2-3; TRBD2 matches at 14 bases. CDR3 length: 18 residues. Germline loops: CDR1 SGHVS, CDR2 FNYEAQ. V lost 4 bases, J lost 0 bases, and 6 bases stayed unmatched. CDR3 amino acids: CASSSRLAGGISTDTQYF. As DNA, the CDR3 is TGTGCCAGCAGCTCCCGACTAGCGGGGGGGATTAGCACAGATACGCAGTATTTT.

The J gene is TRBJ1-1, the V gene TRBV6-8; the match to TRBD1 covers 7 bases. There are 13 residues in the CDR3. Trimming cost V 7 bases and J 4 bases; bases outside gene matches: 6. CDR1 is MNHGY and CDR2 is SAAAGT in the germline V gene. CDR3 sequence reads: CASTGSGGTEAFF. In DNA, the CDR3 is TGTGCCAGCACGGGTTCAGGGGGCACTGAAGCTTTCTTT.

The chain joins TRBV2 to TRBJ1-2; 10 positions agree with TRBD1. J was trimmed by 5 bases and V by 3 bases; bases with no gene match: 6. Per germline, CDR1 SNHLY and CDR2 FYNNEI. The CDR3 spans 15 residues. The CDR3 nucleotides are TGTGCCAGCAGTGAGGACACGGGACAGGGGTATGGCTACACCTTC. Translated, it gives CASSEDTGQGYGYTF.

This clone was detected only a few times. The gene calls are TRBV18 and TRBJ1-1; D call uncertain. The germline V gene encodes CDR1 KGHSH and CDR2 LQKENI. The CDR3 loop spans 14 amino acids. Trimming stripped 3 bases from V and 3 bases from J, with 11 bases between. CDR3 sequence (DNA): TGTGCCAGCTCACCGAACGGGCTGGACACTGAAGCTTTCTTT. This translates into CASSPNGLDTEAFF.

The rearrangement links TRBV6-6 to TRBJ1-5, with 7 positions matching TRBD1. V lost 6 bases and J lost 3; bases outside the gene matches: 11. This CDR3 spans 16 amino acids. Germline V lookup: CDR1 MNHNY, CDR2 SVGAGI (reference sequence). CDR3 protein: CASSFTGVGVNQPQHF. CDR3 DNA sequence: TGTGCCAGCAGCTTCACAGGGGTCGGCGTCAATCAGCCCCAGCATTTT.

This clone was found once. V and J are TRBV25-1 and TRBJ2-1; 16 bases fit TRBD2. Germline V gives CDR1 MGHDK, CDR2 SYGVNS. The J segment lost 7 bases and the V segment lost 0 bases, leaving 6 bases of the junction unmatched. This CDR3 spans 18 amino acids. CDR3 DNA sequence: TGTGCCAGCAGTGAATATAGTTGGGGACTAGCGGGGGGGAATGAGCAGTTCTTC. Translation gives CASSEYSWGLAGGNEQFF.

The sample holds one count of this clone. The chain combines TRBV5-6 with TRBJ2-4; D uncertain. V shed 2 bases and J shed 1 base, with 7 bases lying between them. This CDR3 is 14 amino acids long. Germline loops: CDR1 SGHDT, CDR2 YYEEEE. The CDR3 region has the DNA TGTGCCAGCAGCTTCCAGCCCGCCAAAAACATTCAGTACTTC. The encoded protein is CASSFQPAKNIQYF.

This sequence joins TRBV6-1 and TRBJ1-1; unclear D gene. The germline V gene encodes CDR1 MNHNS and CDR2 SASEGT. The V end was cut by 2 bases, the J end by 1 base, with 5 bases between. The CDR3 has 13 amino acids. CDR3 amino acids: CASSEPGNTEAFF. As DNA, the CDR3 is TGTGCCAGCAGTGAACCAGGGAACACTGAAGCTTTCTTT.

The chain combines TRBV6-2 or TRBV6-3 with TRBJ1-3, with TRBD1 matching over 7 bases. Unmatched junction bases numbered 23, after V lost 2 bases and J lost 4 bases. The CDR3 is made up of 21 amino acids. Per the germline V gene, CDR1 is MNHEY and CDR2 is SVGEGT. CDR3 sequence: CASSYDVFLRDRRTLGNTIYF. CDR3 in DNA: TGTGCCAGCAGTTACGACGTATTCCTCCGGGACAGACGAACTCTGGGAAACACCATATATTTT.

This clone was seen only once. The rearrangement joins TRBV30 to TRBJ2-7, with no clear D. Trimming stripped 8 bases from V and 0 bases from J, with 17 bases between. The CDR3 runs 14 residues. Germline CDR1 GTSNPN, CDR2 SVGIG (reference sequence). The CDR3 sequence: CAGHYRGSSYEQYF. CDR3 nucleotides: TGTGCCGGCCACTACAGAGGAAGCTCCTACGAGCAGTACTTC.

The table lists this clone with a count of one. V usage is TRBV27 and J usage is TRBJ1-5; D might be TRBD1 (5 bases). Germline loops: CDR1 MNHEY, CDR2 SMNVEV (reference sequence). The CDR3 spans 14 residues. V lost 0 bases, J lost 5 bases, and 8 bases lay in between. The CDR3 region is CASSLSWGDQPQHF. The CDR3 DNA follows: TGTGCCAGCAGTTTATCATGGGGGGATCAGCCCCAGCATTTT.

The chain couples TRBV7-9 to TRBJ2-7; D not resolved. Trimming left V 1 base short and J 2 bases short, with 12 bases between. The CDR3 extends over 15 amino acids. In germline, CDR1 is SEHNR, CDR2 FQNEAQ (reference sequence). The CDR3 DNA follows: TGTGCCAGCAGCTTAGACGGTCCAGGTCCCTACGAGCAGTACTTC. Residues: CASSLDGPGPYEQYF.

The gene calls are TRBV16 and TRBJ1-4; D is unresolved. The CDR3 consists of 15 residues. Per the germline V gene, CDR1 is KGHSY and CDR2 is FQNENV. Trimming took 2 bases from V and 3 from J, leaving 10 bases between them. CDR3 protein: CASSQSVASNEKLFF. Here the CDR3 DNA reads TGTGCCAGCAGCCAAAGTGTCGCCTCTAATGAAAAACTGTTTTTT. Looking up the rest from reference TRBV16 and TRBJ1-4 gives the full variable domain: GEEVAQTPKHLVRGEGQKAKLYCAPIKGHSYVFWYQQVLKNEFKFLISFQNENVFDETGMPKERFSAKCLPNSPCSLEIQATKLEDSAVYFCASSQSVASNEKLFFGSGTQLSVL.

The CDR3 region is CASSETRPGPRSAFF. CDR3 bases: TGTGCCAGCAGTGAAACTAGGCCGGGTCCCCGTTCGGCTTTCTTT. This chain connects TRBV2 to TRBJ1-1, with D unclear. The length of the CDR3 is 15 residues. Germline loops: CDR1 SNHLY, CDR2 FYNNEI. With 2 bases removed from V and 11 bases from J, the gap between germline ends came to 21 bases.

V is TRBV7-9 and J is TRBJ1-2, with D perhaps matching TRBD1 (6 bases). Trimming took 4 bases from V and 8 from J, leaving 20 bases between them. Germline CDR1 and CDR2: SEHNR and FQNEAQ (reference sequence). This CDR3 spans 15 amino acids. The CDR3 loop reads CASSSPLPGDNGYTF. The DNA for the CDR3 is TGTGCCAGCAGCTCCCCCCTGCCCGGGGACAACGGCTACACCTTC.

The chain recombines TRBV6-1 with TRBJ1-2; D uncertain. Germline V gene data show CDR1 as MNHNS and CDR2 as SASEGT. The CDR3 contains 12 residues. The V and J ends lost 1 base and 6 bases respectively, with 6 bases between them. CDR3 amino acids: CASSEGFDGYTF. CDR3 coding DNA: TGTGCCAGCAGTGAAGGTTTTGATGGCTACACCTTC.

V gene TRBV18 combines with J gene TRBJ1-5; perhaps TRBD1 as D (5 bases). V was shortened by 3 bases and J by 0 bases, with 9 bases between the two germline ends. This CDR3 is built from 15 residues. Germline lookup yields CDR1 KGHSH and CDR2 LQKENI. CDR3 in amino acids: CASSPQGYSNQPQHF. DNA for the CDR3: TGTGCCAGCTCACCGCAGGGATATAGCAATCAGCCCCAGCATTTT.

This clone was recorded once. The gene calls are TRBV2 and TRBJ1-1; a possible D gene is TRBD1 (5 bases). The CDR3 loop spans 12 amino acids. Deletions cut 6 bases from V and 1 base from J, with 6 bases between. Germline V gene lookup returns CDR1 SNHLY and CDR2 FYNNEI. The CDR3 DNA reads as TGTGCCAGCAGCGGGGGGAACACTGAAGCTTTCTTT. It translates to CASSGGNTEAFF.

The V gene is TRBV25-1, the J gene TRBJ1-1; D not certain. The CDR3 sequence is 13 residues long. Per germline, CDR1 MGHDK and CDR2 SYGVNS. The V gene lost 3 bases and the J gene lost 1 base, with 6 bases spanning the gap. The CDR3 reads CASSERQNTEAFF. The CDR3 region has the DNA TGTGCCAGCAGTGAGCGACAGAACACTGAAGCTTTCTTT.